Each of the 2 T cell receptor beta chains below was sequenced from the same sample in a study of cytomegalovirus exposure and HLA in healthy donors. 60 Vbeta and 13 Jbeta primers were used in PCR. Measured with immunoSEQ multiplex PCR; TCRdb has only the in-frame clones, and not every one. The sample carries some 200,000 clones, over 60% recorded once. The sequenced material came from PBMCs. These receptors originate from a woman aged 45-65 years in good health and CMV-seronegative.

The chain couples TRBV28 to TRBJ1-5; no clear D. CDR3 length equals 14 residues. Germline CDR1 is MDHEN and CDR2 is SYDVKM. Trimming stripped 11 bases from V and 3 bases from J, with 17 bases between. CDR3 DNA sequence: TGTGCCCACTCTAGGGAGAGATTCAATCAGCCCCAGCATTTT. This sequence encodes CAHSRERFNQPQHF.

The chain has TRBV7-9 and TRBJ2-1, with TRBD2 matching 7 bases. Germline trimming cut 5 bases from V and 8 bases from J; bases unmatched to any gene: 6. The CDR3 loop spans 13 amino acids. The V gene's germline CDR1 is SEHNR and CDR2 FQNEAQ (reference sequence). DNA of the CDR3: TGTGCCAGCAGCACGGGAGGTTCCGATGAGCAGTTCTTC. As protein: CASSTGGSDEQFF.